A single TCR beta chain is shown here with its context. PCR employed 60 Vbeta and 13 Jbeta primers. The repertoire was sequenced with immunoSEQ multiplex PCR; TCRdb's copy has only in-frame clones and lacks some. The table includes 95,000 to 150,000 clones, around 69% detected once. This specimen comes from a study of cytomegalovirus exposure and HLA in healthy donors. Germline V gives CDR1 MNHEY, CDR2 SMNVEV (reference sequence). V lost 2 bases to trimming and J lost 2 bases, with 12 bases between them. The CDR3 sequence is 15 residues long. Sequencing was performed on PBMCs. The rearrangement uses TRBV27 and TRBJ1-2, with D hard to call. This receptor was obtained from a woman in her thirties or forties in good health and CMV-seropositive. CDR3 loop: CASSLKGRTNYGYTF. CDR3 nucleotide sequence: TGTGCCAGCAGTTTAAAAGGGAGGACGAACTATGGCTACACCTTC.